This T cell receptor (beta chain) was recorded in a study of blood T cell repertoires in COVID-19. About the research overall: The study drew acute and convalescent COVID-19 samples from the United States, Italy and Spain. Nucleic acid was either cDNA or gDNA, and it came from T cells, B-cell-depleted T cells, or PBMCs.

Authors' analysis steps: Using reference gene primer amplification, nucleated cell counts were estimated. Method: immunoSEQ multiplex PCR; TCRdb's copy keeps in-frame clones and lacks some. V and J calls and clone size follow that table, whereas D and trimming were derived from the DNA. The sample consists of around 160,000 clones, around 80% of them appearing once. The source is a man between 60 and 75 years old with active or convalescent COVID-19. The source material was peripheral blood.

The CDR3: CASNRPAGAETQYF. The DNA for the CDR3 is TGTGCCAGCAATCGACCGGCTGGGGCAGAGACCCAGTACTTC. The chain recombines TRBV2 with TRBJ2-5; possible D gene TRBD1, 5 bases. The CDR3 has 14 residues. Germline-derived CDR1 and CDR2 are SNHLY and FYNNEI. V lost 7 bases to trimming and J lost 4 bases, with 16 bases between them. Full variable domain (missing parts from reference TRBV2 and TRBJ2-5): EPEVTQTPSHQVTQMGQEVILRCVPISNHLYFYWYRQILGQKVEFLVSFYNNEISEKSEIFDDQFSVERPDGSNFTLKIRSTKLEDSAMYFCASNRPAGAETQYFGPGTRLLVL.